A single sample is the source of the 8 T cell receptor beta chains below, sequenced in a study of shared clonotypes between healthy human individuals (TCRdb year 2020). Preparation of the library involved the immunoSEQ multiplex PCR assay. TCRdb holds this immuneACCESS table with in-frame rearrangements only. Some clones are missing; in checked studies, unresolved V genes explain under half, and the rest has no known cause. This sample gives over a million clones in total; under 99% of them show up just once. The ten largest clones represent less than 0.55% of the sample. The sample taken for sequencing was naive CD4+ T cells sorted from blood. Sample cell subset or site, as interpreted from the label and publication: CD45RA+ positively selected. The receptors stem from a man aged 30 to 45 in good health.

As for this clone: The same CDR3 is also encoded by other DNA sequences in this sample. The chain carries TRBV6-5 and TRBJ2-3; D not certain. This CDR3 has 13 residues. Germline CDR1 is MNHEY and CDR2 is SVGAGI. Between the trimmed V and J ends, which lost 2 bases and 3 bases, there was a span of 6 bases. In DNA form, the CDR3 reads TGTGCCAGCAGTTACCCAGGAACAGATACGCAGTATTTT. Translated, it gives CASSYPGTDTQYF.

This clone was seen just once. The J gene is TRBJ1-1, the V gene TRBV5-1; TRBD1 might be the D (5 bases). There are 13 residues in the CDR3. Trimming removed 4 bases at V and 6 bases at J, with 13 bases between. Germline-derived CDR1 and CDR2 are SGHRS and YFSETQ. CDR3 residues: CASSLVGAAEAFF. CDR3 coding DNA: TGCGCCAGCAGCCTGGTAGGGGCCGCTGAAGCTTTCTTT.

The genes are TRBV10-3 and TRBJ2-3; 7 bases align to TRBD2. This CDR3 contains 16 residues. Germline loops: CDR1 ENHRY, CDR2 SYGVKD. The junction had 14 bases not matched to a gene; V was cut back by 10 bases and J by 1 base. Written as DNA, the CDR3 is TGTGCCACCGCCGGGAATGCGGGAGAAGGCACAGATACGCAGTATTTT. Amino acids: CATAGNAGEGTDTQYF.

CDR3 DNA sequence: TGCGCCAGCAGCTTCCAAAGGACAGGGGAGGGGAGCGAGACCCAGTACTTC. Protein: CASSFQRTGEGSETQYF. This rearrangement joins TRBV5-1 to TRBJ2-5; TRBD1 aligns across 9 bases. CDR3 size: 17 residues. Germline trimming cut 2 bases from V and 5 bases from J; bases unmatched to any gene: 13. Germline CDR1 reads SGHRS; CDR2 reads YFSETQ. The full variable domain, its missing parts supplied by reference TRBV5-1 and TRBJ2-5, is KAGVTQTPRYLIKTRGQQVTLSCSPISGHRSVSWYQQTPGQGLQFLFEYFSETQRNKGNFPGRFSGRQFSNSRSEMNVSTLELGDSALYLCASSFQRTGEGSETQYFGPGTRLLVL.

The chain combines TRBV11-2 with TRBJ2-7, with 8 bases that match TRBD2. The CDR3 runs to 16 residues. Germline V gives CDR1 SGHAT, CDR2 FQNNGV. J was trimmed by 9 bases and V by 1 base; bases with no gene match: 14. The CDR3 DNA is TGTGCCAGCAGCTTAGGCCAGGGTAGCGGGATAAGCGGGCAGTACTTC. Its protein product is CASSLGQGSGISGQYF.

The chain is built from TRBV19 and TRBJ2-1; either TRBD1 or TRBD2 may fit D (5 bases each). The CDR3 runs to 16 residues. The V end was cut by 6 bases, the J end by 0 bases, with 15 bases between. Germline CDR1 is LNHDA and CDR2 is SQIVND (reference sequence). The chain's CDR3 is CASRGSGASSYNEQFF. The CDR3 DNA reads TGTGCCAGTAGGGGTTCCGGGGCGAGCTCCTACAATGAGCAGTTCTTC.

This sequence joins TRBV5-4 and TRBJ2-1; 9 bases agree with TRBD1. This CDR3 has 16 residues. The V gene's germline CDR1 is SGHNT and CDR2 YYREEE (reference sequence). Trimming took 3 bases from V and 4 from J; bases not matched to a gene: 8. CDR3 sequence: CASSSLGQGPYNEQFF. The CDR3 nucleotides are TGTGCCAGCAGCTCCCTGGGACAGGGACCTTACAATGAGCAGTTCTTC.

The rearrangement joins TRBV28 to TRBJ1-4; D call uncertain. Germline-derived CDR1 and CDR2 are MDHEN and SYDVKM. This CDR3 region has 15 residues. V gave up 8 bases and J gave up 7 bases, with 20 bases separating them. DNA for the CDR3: TGTGCCAGCGAAGGCGCGTCCAGATCAAGTGAAAAACTGTTTTTT. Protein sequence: CASEGASRSSEKLFF.